Presented here are 7 T cell receptor beta chains from one specimen sequenced in a study of T cells in localized non-small cell lung cancer. Data came from immunoSEQ multiplex PCR; TCRdb stores just in-frame clones and leaves some out. The table records roughly 86,000 clones, 84% of them present only once. The sequencing used peripheral blood, collected before any cancer treatment. These receptors originate from a man aged 35-75 years with stage I lung adenocarcinoma.

The gene calls are TRBV5-3 and TRBJ1-1; D is perhaps TRBD1 (6 bases). TRBV5-3 is an ORF, and what it does is uncertain. V was shortened by 0 bases and J by 0 bases, with 9 bases between the two germline ends. The CDR3 is 15 amino acids. The CDR3 nucleotides read TGTGCCAGAAGCTTGGGGGGGCAGGTGAACACTGAAGCTTTCTTT. Its translation is CARSLGGQVNTEAFF.

V gene TRBV7-2 combines with J gene TRBJ2-2; possible D gene TRBD2, 5 bases. The CDR3 runs 13 residues. Germline assignment: CDR1 SGHTA and CDR2 FQGNSA. The V end was cut by 1 base, the J end by 6 bases, with 6 bases between. The DNA for the CDR3 is TGTGCCAGCAGCTTAGTGGAGGCCGGGGAGCTGTTTTTT. Translated: CASSLVEAGELFF.

The chain uses TRBV6-5 and TRBJ2-1; 9 positions agree with TRBD1. Germline V lookup: CDR1 MNHEY, CDR2 SVGAGI. The CDR3 consists of 15 residues. Trimming took 6 bases from V and 2 from J; bases not matched to a gene: 5. The CDR3 sequence is CASSRDREPYNEQFF. The CDR3 DNA follows: TGTGCCAGCAGCCGGGACAGGGAGCCCTACAATGAGCAGTTCTTC.

The CDR3 reads CASSLAGTGRMNTEAFF. As DNA, the CDR3 is TGTGCCAGCAGCTTAGCCGGGACAGGGAGGATGAACACTGAAGCTTTCTTT. The chain uses TRBV11-2 and TRBJ1-1, with TRBD1 matching over 9 bases. CDR1 and CDR2 (germline): SGHAT, FQNNGV. CDR3 length: 17 amino acids. The trim removed 1 base at V and 0 bases at J, leaving 6 bases unmatched.

This clone was counted between two and nine times. The rearrangement uses TRBV2 and TRBJ1-5; D ambiguous. CDR1 and CDR2 (germline): SNHLY, FYNNEI. This CDR3 has 15 amino acids. Trimming shortened V by 7 bases and J by 4 bases, and 17 bases separated the two germline ends. This CDR3 reads CASKLTEVLNQPQHF. The CDR3 bases are TGTGCCAGCAAATTAACCGAGGTTTTAAATCAGCCCCAGCATTTT.

In this sample, this clone turned up a few times. The chain uses TRBV20-1 and TRBJ1-1; D call uncertain. The CDR3 has 11 amino acids. Trimming took off 5 bases at V and 11 bases at J, with 15 bases between the two ends. The germline V gene encodes CDR1 DFQATT and CDR2 SNEGSKA (reference sequence). The chain's CDR3 is CSASTPRWAFF. DNA of the CDR3: TGCAGTGCTTCGACTCCCAGGTGGGCTTTCTTT.

This chain connects TRBV27 to TRBJ1-5; D remains unclear. Trimming shortened V by 8 bases and J by 1 base, and 9 bases separated the two germline ends. The CDR3 is 13 residues long. Germline CDR1 reads MNHEY; CDR2 reads SMNVEV (reference sequence). CDR3 DNA: TGTGCCAGCTCCTATTCCAGCAATCAGCCCCAGCATTTT. Encoded protein: CASSYSSNQPQHF.